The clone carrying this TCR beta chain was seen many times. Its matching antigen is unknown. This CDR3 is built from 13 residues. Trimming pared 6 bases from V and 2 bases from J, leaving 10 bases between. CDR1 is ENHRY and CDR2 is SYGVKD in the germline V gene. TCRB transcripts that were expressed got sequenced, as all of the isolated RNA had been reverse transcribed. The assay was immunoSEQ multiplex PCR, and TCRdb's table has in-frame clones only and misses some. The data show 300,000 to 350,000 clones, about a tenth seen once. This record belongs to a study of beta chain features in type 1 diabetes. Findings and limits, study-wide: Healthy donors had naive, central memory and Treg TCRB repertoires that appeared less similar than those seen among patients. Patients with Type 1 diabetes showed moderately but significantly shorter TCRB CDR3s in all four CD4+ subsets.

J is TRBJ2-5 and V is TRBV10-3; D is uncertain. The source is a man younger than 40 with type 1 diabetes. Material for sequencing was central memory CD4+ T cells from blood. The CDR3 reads CAISAAPQETQYF. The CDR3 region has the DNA TGTGCCATCAGCGCAGCGCCGCAAGAGACCCAGTACTTC.